The clone carrying this T cell receptor beta chain was counted once. The source of the sample is a study of shared clonotypes between healthy human individuals. Donors comprised only Caucasian adults living in Nashville, Tennessee. TCRdb keeps only in-frame clones here, not all; method: immunoSEQ multiplex PCR. This sample has more than 400,000 clones, with almost 80% found just once. Trimming took 0 bases from V and 7 from J, leaving 10 bases between them. This CDR3 region has 14 residues. Germline loops: CDR1 SGHAT, CDR2 FQNNGV. This clonotype was obtained from a middle-aged woman in good health. Some clones in this sample may be carry-over from other donors' samples. The sample was PBMCs. This chain links TRBV11-2 with TRBJ2-1; possible D gene TRBD1, 5 bases. The CDR3 sequence is CASSLDPGYNEQFF. In DNA form, the CDR3 reads TGTGCCAGCAGCTTAGATCCAGGGTATAATGAGCAGTTCTTC.